The next 6 T cell receptor beta chains were all read from a single sample in a study of cytomegalovirus exposure and HLA in healthy donors. Researchers ran the PCR with 60 Vbeta and 13 Jbeta primers. The method was immunoSEQ multiplex PCR; TCRdb's version includes in-frame clones alone and lacks a portion of them. Among some 180,000 clones listed, 60% to 85% were seen once. The sequencing input was PBMCs. The receptors were sampled from a man between 18 and 35 years old in good health and CMV-seronegative.

The chain has TRBV9 and TRBJ1-3, with TRBD1 matching 8 bases. CDR3 length: 17 amino acids. Per germline, CDR1 SGDLS and CDR2 YYNGEE. Unmatched junction bases numbered 8, after V lost 3 bases and J lost 0 bases. The CDR3: CASSEGWQGASGNTIYF. As DNA, the CDR3 is TGTGCCAGCAGCGAGGGGTGGCAGGGGGCCTCTGGAAACACCATATATTTT.

This clone was counted once. The J gene is TRBJ2-7, the V gene TRBV7-3, with D possibly matching TRBD1 (6 bases). V lost 3 bases to trimming and J lost 2 bases, with 11 bases between them. The CDR3 extends over 14 amino acids. Per the germline V gene, CDR1 is SGHTA and CDR2 is FQGTGA. Here the CDR3 DNA reads TGTGCCAGCAGCTTCCAGGGGCAAGCCTACGAGCAGTACTTC. Its protein product is CASSFQGQAYEQYF.

The rearrangement links TRBV7-9 to TRBJ1-2, with 7 bases matching TRBD1. Germline V gene sequence: CDR1 SEHNR, CDR2 FQNEAQ (reference sequence). V lost 6 bases, J lost 5 bases, and 9 bases stayed unmatched. The CDR3 has 14 amino acids. The CDR3 DNA is TGTGCCAGCAGTTATATGCAGGGGGGATATGGCTACACCTTC. Translated, it gives CASSYMQGGYGYTF. Using reference TRBV7-9 and TRBJ1-2 for the parts outside the CDR3, the full variable domain is DTGVSQNPRHKITKRGQNVTFRCDPISEHNRLYWYRQTLGQGPEFLTYFQNEAQLEKSRLLSDRFSAERPKGSFSTLEIQRTEQGDSAMYLCASSYMQGGYGYTFGSGTRLTVV.

About this clone: Other DNA sequences from this sample encode an identical CDR3 as well. The V gene is TRBV5-1, the J gene TRBJ1-2, with TRBD1 identical over 10 bases. The CDR3 sequence is 16 residues long. In germline, CDR1 is SGHRS, CDR2 YFSETQ. The V gene end was trimmed by 5 bases and the J gene end by 8 bases; junction bases not matched to a gene: 15. For the CDR3, the DNA is TGCGCCAGCAGAGAAGACAGGGGGCAAAGGATCAACGGCTACACCTTC. It yields the protein CASREDRGQRINGYTF. The entire variable domain, with the rest obtained from reference TRBV5-1 and TRBJ1-2, is as follows: KAGVTQTPRYLIKTRGQQVTLSCSPISGHRSVSWYQQTPGQGLQFLFEYFSETQRNKGNFPGRFSGRQFSNSRSEMNVSTLELGDSALYLCASREDRGQRINGYTFGSGTRLTVV.

The chain uses TRBV27 and TRBJ1-1; 7 nucleotides match TRBD1. The CDR3 consists of 14 residues. Germline V gives CDR1 MNHEY, CDR2 SMNVEV (reference sequence). The trim removed 2 bases at V and 0 bases at J, leaving 0 bases unmatched. The CDR3 sequence is CASSLRGLNTEAFF. Here the CDR3 DNA reads TGTGCCAGCAGTTTAAGGGGGCTGAACACTGAAGCTTTCTTT.

The chain links TRBV7-2 to TRBJ1-5, with TRBD1 identical over 8 bases. This CDR3 comprises 17 residues. Germline CDR1 and CDR2: SGHTA and FQGNSA. Trimming at V came to 5 bases and at J to 2 bases, leaving 11 bases not matched to a gene. The CDR3 DNA is TGTGCCAGCAGCCTTCAGGGGGCCGCGGTGGGCAATCAGCCCCAGCATTTT. Amino acids: CASSLQGAAVGNQPQHF.